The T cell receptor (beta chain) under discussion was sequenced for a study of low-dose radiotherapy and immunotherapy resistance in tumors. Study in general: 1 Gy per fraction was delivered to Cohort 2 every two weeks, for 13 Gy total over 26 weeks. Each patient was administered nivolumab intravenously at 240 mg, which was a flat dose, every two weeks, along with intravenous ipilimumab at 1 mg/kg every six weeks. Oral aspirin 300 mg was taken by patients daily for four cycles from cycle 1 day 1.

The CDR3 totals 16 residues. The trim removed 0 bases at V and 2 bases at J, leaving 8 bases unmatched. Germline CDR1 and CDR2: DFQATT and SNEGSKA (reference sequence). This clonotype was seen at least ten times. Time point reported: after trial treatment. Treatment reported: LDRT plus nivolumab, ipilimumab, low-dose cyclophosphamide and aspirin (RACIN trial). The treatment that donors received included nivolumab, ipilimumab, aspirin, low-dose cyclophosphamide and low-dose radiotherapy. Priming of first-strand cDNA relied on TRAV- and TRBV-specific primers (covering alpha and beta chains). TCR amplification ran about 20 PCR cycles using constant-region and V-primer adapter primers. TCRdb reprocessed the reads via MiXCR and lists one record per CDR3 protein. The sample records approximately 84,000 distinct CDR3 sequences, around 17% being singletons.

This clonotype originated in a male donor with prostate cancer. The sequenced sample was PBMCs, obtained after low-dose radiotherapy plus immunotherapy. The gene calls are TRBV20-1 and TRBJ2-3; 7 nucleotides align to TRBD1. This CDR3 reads CSARDSRQGPTDTQYF. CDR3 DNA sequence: TGCAGTGCTAGAGACTCCAGACAGGGCCCCACAGATACGCAGTATTTT.